The 21 T cell receptor beta chains presented below share a single source sample, sequenced in a study. TCRdb fed the 5' RACE reads into MiXCR, producing one record per CDR3 protein. The sample shows around 30,000 distinct CDR3 sequences, around 24% of them seen only once. The sequenced material came from memory CD4+ T cells sorted from blood. As for subset: memory CD4+ T cells, CD4+CD45RO+CD25-. The source of these receptors is a female donor with breast cancer.

Worth noting for this clonotype: Since a much larger clone is just one base distant, this may be a read error. V is TRBV27 and J is TRBJ2-3, with 7 bases lining up with TRBD1. V lost 4 bases, J lost 2 bases, and 15 bases stayed unmatched. Germline V gene data show CDR1 as MNHEY and CDR2 as SMNVEV (reference sequence). The CDR3 consists of 18 residues. The DNA of the CDR3 is TGTGCCAGCAGTTCCCGGACAGGATTGTATCACCTCACAGATACGCAGTATTTT. This codes for CASSSRTGLYHLTDTQYF.

This chain uses TRBV5-1 with TRBJ1-5, with D perhaps matching TRBD1 (5 bases). Germline loops: CDR1 SGHRS, CDR2 YFSETQ. The CDR3 sequence is 15 residues long. V was trimmed by 4 bases and J by 8 bases, leaving 19 bases between them. This chain's CDR3 is CASSPTPGPGEPQHF. CDR3 bases: TGCGCCAGCAGCCCAACCCCAGGGCCCGGGGAGCCCCAGCATTTT.

This clonotype showed up many times. This chain links TRBV9 with TRBJ1-6, with D possibly TRBD1 on 5 matching bases. V was shortened by 3 bases and J by 10 bases, with 14 bases between the two germline ends. The CDR3 sequence is 14 residues long. From germline, CDR1 is SGDLS and CDR2 YYNGEE. CDR3 sequence (DNA): TGTGCCAGCAGCGCCCGGGACTTCGGGTCACCCCTCCACTTT. Amino acid sequence: CASSARDFGSPLHF.

The genes are TRBV5-1 and TRBJ2-2; D is possibly TRBD2 (6 bases). Trimming removed 1 base at V and 7 bases at J, with 11 bases between. The CDR3 length is 14 residues. Germline V gives CDR1 SGHRS, CDR2 YFSETQ. The CDR3 loop reads CASSLRLDGGELFF. The DNA for the CDR3 is TGCGCCAGCAGCTTGAGACTAGACGGCGGGGAGCTGTTTTTT.

The chain recombines TRBV5-4 with TRBJ1-1; TRBD1 matches at 10 bases. The CDR3 covers 15 residues. From germline, CDR1 is SGHNT and CDR2 YYREEE (reference sequence). V trimming: 2 bases; J trimming: 0 bases; junction bases outside the gene matches: 1. The DNA of the CDR3 is TGTGCCAGCAGCTTAGGACAGGGGGTGAACACTGAAGCTTTCTTT. This translates into CASSLGQGVNTEAFF.

The genes are TRBV13 and TRBJ1-5; no clear D gene. The CDR3 extends over 14 amino acids. The germline V and J ends were trimmed by 5 bases and 1 base, with 9 bases remaining between them. Per the germline V gene, CDR1 is PRHDT and CDR2 is FYEKMQ (reference sequence). The CDR3 coding sequence is TGTGCCAGCAGCCAACGACTGAGCAATCAGCCCCAGCATTTT. Amino acid sequence: CASSQRLSNQPQHF.

This clonotype has a handful of counts. An end of the junction differs from the germline gene, which may be a read error. V gene TRBV5-1 combines with J gene TRBJ2-6, with D possibly being TRBD1 (5 bases). Germline V lookup: CDR1 SGHRS, CDR2 YFSETQ. The CDR3 runs 15 residues. This CDR3 reads CASSVSNSGANVLAF. The CDR3 DNA reads TGCGCCAGCAGCGTATCAAACTCTGGGGCCAACGTCCTGGCTTTC.

This clonotype was seen repeatedly, ten times or more. The chain couples TRBV7-9 to TRBJ2-5, with unresolved D. V lost 3 bases, J lost 2 bases, and 10 bases lay in between. Per germline, CDR1 SEHNR and CDR2 FQNEAQ (reference sequence). This CDR3 has 14 residues. CDR3 loop: CASSFPIHQETQYF. As DNA, the CDR3 is TGTGCCAGCAGCTTTCCCATCCATCAAGAGACCCAGTACTTC. The full variable domain, in which reference TRBV7-9 and TRBJ2-5 provide the parts outside the CDR3, is DTGVSQNPRHKITKRGQNVTFRCDPISEHNRLYWYRQTLGQGPEFLTYFQNEAQLEKSRLLSDRFSAERPKGSFSTLEIQRTEQGDSAMYLCASSFPIHQETQYFGPGTRLLVL.

This clonotype was found a few times. The chain combines TRBV5-1 with TRBJ2-1; TRBD1 is a possible D gene (6 bases). The length of the CDR3 is 15 residues. CDR1 SGHRS and CDR2 YFSETQ come from the germline V gene. The V end lost 1 base, the J end lost 8 bases, and 16 bases lay between the germline ends. The CDR3 bases are TGCGCCAGCAGCTTGACGGCAGGGGCAAGGGATGAGCAGTTCTTC. Amino acid sequence: CASSLTAGARDEQFF.

This clonotype was found many times. This sequence joins TRBV20-1 and TRBJ2-6; TRBD2 matches 8 bases. The CDR3 consists of 16 residues. Germline values: CDR1 DFQATT, CDR2 SNEGSKA (reference sequence). Trimming at V came to 0 bases and at J to 4 bases, leaving 5 bases not matched to a gene. CDR3 nucleotide sequence: TGCAGTGCTAGAGATGCGGGGGGCTCAGGGGCCAACGTCCTGACTTTC. Protein product: CSARDAGGSGANVLTF.

This clonotype was detected many times. The gene calls are TRBV20-1 and TRBJ1-5; D may be TRBD1 (6 bases). The V end lost 1 base, the J end lost 7 bases, and 11 bases lay between the germline ends. The V gene's germline CDR1 is DFQATT and CDR2 SNEGSKA (reference sequence). This CDR3 comprises 13 residues. Here the CDR3 DNA reads TGCAGTGCTAGAGTCAGGGGAAGGCAGCCCCAGCATTTT. It translates to CSARVRGRQPQHF.

The CDR3 region has the DNA TGTGCCAGCAGCTTTTTATCAGCGGAGACCCTCGAAGAGACCCAGTACTTC. It yields the protein CASSFLSAETLEETQYF. The rearrangement uses TRBV7-6 and TRBJ2-5, with a weak D call TRBD2 (5 bases). V was pared by 3 bases and J by 3 bases, with 20 bases between. There are 17 residues in the CDR3. CDR1 and CDR2 from the germline V gene are SGHVS and FNYEAQ. Looking up the rest from reference TRBV7-6 and TRBJ2-5 gives the full variable domain: GAGVSQSPRYKVTKRGQDVALRCDPISGHVSLYWYRQALGQGPEFLTYFNYEAQQDKSGLPNDRFSAERPEGSISTLTIQRTEQRDSAMYRCASSFLSAETLEETQYFGPGTRLLVL.

In its sample, this clonotype was seen a few times. The rearrangement uses TRBV4-1 and TRBJ2-5, with D perhaps matching TRBD1 (7 bases). Looked up from germline, CDR1 is MGHRA and CDR2 is YSYEKL. The CDR3 has 17 residues. The V end was cut by 2 bases, the J end by 0 bases, with 16 bases between. The CDR3 coding sequence is TGCGCCAGCAGCCAACGGGGCGCGGGGACAGACCAAGAGACCCAGTACTTC. Protein: CASSQRGAGTDQETQYF.

This clonotype was observed many times. The gene calls are TRBV6-1 and TRBJ2-7; D unresolved. Germline CDR1 reads MNHNS; CDR2 reads SASEGT. Trimming stripped 6 bases from V and 2 bases from J, with 11 bases between. This CDR3 spans 13 amino acids. The CDR3 loop is CASRSVMTYEQYF. DNA of the CDR3: TGTGCCAGCAGGTCGGTTATGACCTACGAGCAGTACTTC.

The chain couples TRBV13 to TRBJ2-1, with D perhaps TRBD2 (6 bases). Trimming took off 5 bases at V and 0 bases at J, with 17 bases between the two ends. Germline V gene lookup returns CDR1 PRHDT and CDR2 FYEKMQ (reference sequence). This CDR3 has 17 amino acids. The CDR3, as DNA: TGTGCCAGCAGCGGCCAGAGAGACGGGAGCTCCTACAATGAGCAGTTCTTC. It yields the protein CASSGQRDGSSYNEQFF.

This clonotype was observed a few times. J is TRBJ2-7 and V is TRBV13, with 10 nucleotides matching TRBD2. CDR3 length: 17 residues. From germline, CDR1 is PRHDT and CDR2 FYEKMQ (reference sequence). The trim removed 4 bases at V and 0 bases at J, leaving 9 bases unmatched. The CDR3 coding sequence is TGTGCCAGCAGCTCTACCGGGACTAGCGAAAGCTCCTACGAGCAGTACTTC. Encoded protein: CASSSTGTSESSYEQYF. The full variable domain, with the rest looked up from reference TRBV13 and TRBJ2-7, is AAGVIQSPRHLIKEKRETATLKCYPIPRHDTVYWYQQGPGQDPQFLISFYEKMQSDKGSIPDRFSAQQFSDYHSELNMSSLELGDSALYFCASSSTGTSESSYEQYFGPGTRLTVT.

This chain connects TRBV28 to TRBJ1-2; TRBD1 is a possible D gene (6 bases). Germline V lookup: CDR1 MDHEN, CDR2 SYDVKM. V shed 4 bases and J shed 8 bases, with 17 bases lying between them. The CDR3 has 14 residues. This chain's CDR3 is CASSSLDSLEGYTF. DNA for the CDR3: TGTGCCAGCAGTTCCTTGGACAGTCTGGAAGGCTACACCTTC.

This clonotype has a count of ten or more. V gene TRBV6-1 combines with J gene TRBJ2-7; D uncertain. This CDR3 contains 12 residues. V was shortened by 4 bases and J by 2 bases, with 6 bases between the two germline ends. Per the germline V gene, CDR1 is MNHNS and CDR2 is SASEGT. The CDR3 reads CASSGLAYEQYF. CDR3 bases: TGTGCCAGCAGTGGACTGGCCTACGAGCAGTACTTC.

The gene calls are TRBV20-1 and TRBJ1-5; no firm D call. The CDR3 is 13 amino acids. The V end was cut by 0 bases, the J end by 4 bases, with 7 bases between. Germline CDR1 is DFQATT and CDR2 is SNEGSKA (reference sequence). In DNA, the CDR3 is TGCAGTGCTAGAGATCTTGGGAATCAGCCCCAGCATTTT. It specifies CSARDLGNQPQHF.

Points on this clonotype: A much larger clone differs from this one at a single base, so this may be a read error. The genes are TRBV9 and TRBJ2-1, with D possibly TRBD1 on 6 matching bases. The CDR3 runs 13 residues. The V gene's germline CDR1 is SGDLS and CDR2 YYNGEE. The CDR3 DNA follows: TGTGCCAGCAGCCACTCAGGGGAGAATGGGCAGTTCTTC. This sequence encodes CASSHSGENGQFF. Complete variable domain (other parts from reference TRBV9 and TRBJ2-1): DSGVTQTPKHLITATGQRVTLRCSPRSGDLSVYWYQQSLDQGLQFLIQYYNGEERAKGNILERFSAQQFPDLHSELNLSSLELGDSALYFCASSHSGENGQFFGPGTRLTVL.

This chain connects TRBV24-1 to TRBJ2-5, with 7 nucleotides matching TRBD2. J gave up 1 base and V 0 bases, and 4 bases lay outside the gene matches. Germline loops: CDR1 KGHDR, CDR2 SFDVKD. This CDR3 contains 16 residues. The CDR3 reads CATSDLAWGGQETQYF. For the CDR3, the DNA is TGTGCCACCAGTGATTTGGCCTGGGGGGGCCAAGAGACCCAGTACTTC.